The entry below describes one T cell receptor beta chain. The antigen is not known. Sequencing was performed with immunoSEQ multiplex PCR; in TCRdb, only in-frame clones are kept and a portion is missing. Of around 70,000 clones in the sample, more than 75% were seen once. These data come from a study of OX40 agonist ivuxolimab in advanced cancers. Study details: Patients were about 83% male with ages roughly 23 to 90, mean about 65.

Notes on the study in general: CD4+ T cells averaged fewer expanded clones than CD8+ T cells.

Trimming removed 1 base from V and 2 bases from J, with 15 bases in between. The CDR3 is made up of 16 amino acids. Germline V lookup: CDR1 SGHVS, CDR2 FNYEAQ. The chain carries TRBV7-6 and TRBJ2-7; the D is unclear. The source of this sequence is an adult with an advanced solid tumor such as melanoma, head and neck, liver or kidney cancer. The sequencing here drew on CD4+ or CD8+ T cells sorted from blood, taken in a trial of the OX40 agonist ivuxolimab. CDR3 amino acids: CASSLGLGLGPYEQYF. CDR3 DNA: TGTGCCAGCAGCTTAGGATTGGGGTTGGGTCCCTACGAGCAGTACTTC.